Below, 21 T cell receptor beta chains from the same sample are listed, as sequenced in a study of cytomegalovirus exposure and HLA in healthy donors. A multiplex PCR was run with 60 Vbeta primers and 13 Jbeta primers. Produced via immunoSEQ multiplex PCR; TCRdb's table is partial and in-frame only. The sample contains about 190,000 clones, around 75% of which appear only once. The source material was PBMCs. Every receptor here comes from a woman in her twenties or thirties in good health and CMV-seronegative.

The chain combines TRBV10-3 with TRBJ1-2; maybe TRBD1 (5 bases). The germline V gene has CDR1 ENHRY and CDR2 SYGVKD. CDR3 length: 15 amino acids. Trimming took off 0 bases at V and 4 bases at J, with 12 bases between the two ends. The CDR3 sequence is CAISESTGAFYGYTF. In nucleotides, the CDR3 is TGTGCCATCAGTGAGTCGACTGGGGCATTCTATGGCTACACCTTC.

V usage is TRBV6-6 and J usage is TRBJ2-3; TRBD2 is a possible D gene (6 bases). The germline V gene encodes CDR1 MNHNY and CDR2 SVGAGI (reference sequence). V was trimmed by 8 bases and J by 10 bases, leaving 10 bases between them. The CDR3 extends over 10 amino acids. This chain's CDR3 is CASGEVAQYF. The CDR3 nucleotides are TGTGCCAGCGGGGAGGTGGCGCAGTATTTT.

The chain has TRBV4-2 and TRBJ2-5; 10 bases align to TRBD2. The ends lost 4 bases at V and 5 bases at J; junction bases unmatched: 7. CDR1 LGHNA and CDR2 YNFKEQ come from the germline V gene. The CDR3 consists of 15 residues. The CDR3 DNA is TGTGCCAGCAGCCCGGGGCTAGCGGGAGTGGAGACCCAGTACTTC. This sequence encodes CASSPGLAGVETQYF.

This chain connects TRBV2 to TRBJ1-5; no reliable D call. The CDR3 has 15 residues. From germline, CDR1 is SNHLY and CDR2 FYNNEI. V was shortened by 3 bases and J by 4 bases, with 13 bases between the two germline ends. This CDR3 reads CASSDNSFRNQPQHF. As DNA, the CDR3 is TGTGCCAGCAGTGATAATTCCTTTAGAAATCAGCCCCAGCATTTT.

In DNA form, the CDR3 reads TGTGCCAGCAGTCCGTTAGCGGGAAGCACAGATACGCAGTATTTT. Its protein product is CASSPLAGSTDTQYF. The rearrangement uses TRBV6-5 and TRBJ2-3, with 8 bases lining up with TRBD2. The germline V gene encodes CDR1 MNHEY and CDR2 SVGAGI. J was trimmed by 0 bases and V by 5 bases; bases with no gene match: 4. The CDR3 length is 15 residues.

In the case of this clone: Other DNA sequences within the sample encode an identical CDR3. This chain uses TRBV5-1 with TRBJ2-5; perhaps TRBD1 as D (5 bases). Per germline, CDR1 SGHRS and CDR2 YFSETQ. V shed 2 bases and J shed 5 bases, with 10 bases lying between them. This CDR3 has 13 residues. The DNA for the CDR3 is TGCGCCAGCAGCTTCAGGGTCGGGGAGACCCAGTACTTC. Amino acids: CASSFRVGETQYF.

The chain employs TRBV18 and TRBJ2-5; the match to TRBD2 covers 13 bases. J lost 8 bases, V lost 0 bases, and 6 bases had no gene match. Germline-derived CDR1 and CDR2 are KGHSH and LQKENI. This CDR3 is built from 16 residues. CDR3 in amino acids: CASSPPLGLAGKTQYF. CDR3 bases: TGTGCCAGCTCACCACCTCTGGGACTAGCGGGGAAAACCCAGTACTTC. Full variable domain (remainder filled in from reference TRBV18 and TRBJ2-5): NAGVMQNPRHLVRRRGQEARLRCSPMKGHSHVYWYRQLPEEGLKFMVYLQKENIIDESGMPKERFSAEFPKEGPSILRIQQVVRGDSAAYFCASSPPLGLAGKTQYFGPGTRLLVL.

This chain joins TRBV19 and TRBJ2-3; 10 nucleotides agree with TRBD2. The germline gives CDR1 LNHDA, CDR2 SQIVND (reference sequence). CDR3 length: 17 residues. After removal of 5 bases from V and 2 bases from J, the junction contained 10 bases not matched to a gene. The CDR3 loop is CASSLVWTSGYTDTQYF. CDR3 sequence (DNA): TGTGCCAGTAGTCTCGTATGGACTAGCGGATACACAGATACGCAGTATTTT.

The gene calls are TRBV2 and TRBJ1-1, with TRBD1 identical over 7 bases. CDR1 and CDR2 from the germline V gene are SNHLY and FYNNEI. V shed 2 bases and J 4 bases; nucleotides not matched to a gene: 4. The CDR3 length is 14 residues. CDR3 bases: TGTGCCAGCAGTGAACCGACAGGGACCACTGAAGCTTTCTTT. Amino acids: CASSEPTGTTEAFF.

Notes on this clone: At one boundary the junction diverges from the germline segment, which might be a read error. The chain couples TRBV6-4 to TRBJ2-5; TRBD2 matches 7 bases. From germline, CDR1 is MRHNA and CDR2 SNTAGT. The CDR3 totals 13 residues. CDR3 bases: TGTGCCAGCAGCCCAGGCCCAGGGAGGGCGATCCACTTC. It codes for CASSPGPGRAIHF.

This clone appeared a few times. J is TRBJ2-7 and V is TRBV2; D is possibly TRBD1 (5 bases). The length of the CDR3 is 15 residues. V was pared by 4 bases and J by 3 bases, with 16 bases between. The germline gives CDR1 SNHLY, CDR2 FYNNEI. In DNA form, the CDR3 reads TGTGCCAGCAGTGGAGACAGCTCCCTTCTCTACGAGCAGTACTTC. Residues: CASSGDSSLLYEQYF.

This chain joins TRBV11-2 and TRBJ2-1, with a weak D call TRBD1 (5 bases). This CDR3 is built from 13 residues. V lost 5 bases, J lost 9 bases, and 14 bases lay in between. Germline V gene lookup returns CDR1 SGHAT and CDR2 FQNNGV. The CDR3 loop is CASSQSIRGEQFF. CDR3 DNA: TGTGCCAGCAGCCAGAGTATTAGGGGTGAGCAGTTCTTC.

The rearrangement links TRBV19 to TRBJ2-2; D gene uncertain. V lost 7 bases to trimming and J lost 1 base, with 7 bases between them. Germline V gene data show CDR1 as LNHDA and CDR2 as SQIVND (reference sequence). The CDR3 runs 13 residues. CDR3 in amino acids: CASTPQNTGELFF. CDR3 coding DNA: TGTGCCAGTACCCCCCAGAACACCGGGGAGCTGTTTTTT.

This clone was counted once. The chain has TRBV15 and TRBJ1-3; D is undetermined. The V end was cut by 1 base, the J end by 7 bases, with 11 bases between. The germline CDR1 and CDR2 sequences are LNHNV and YYDKDF (reference sequence). This CDR3 is 14 amino acids long. The CDR3 protein is CATSRAGLWNTIYF. The DNA for the CDR3 is TGTGCCACCAGCAGAGCGGGTCTGTGGAACACCATATATTTT.

This clone was counted between two and nine times. The V and J genes are TRBV19 and TRBJ2-2; TRBD1 matches at 7 bases. Germline CDR1 and CDR2: LNHDA and SQIVND (reference sequence). The CDR3 consists of 18 residues. With 1 base clipped from V and 3 bases from J, the junction kept 11 bases outside the gene matches. CDR3 nucleotides: TGTGCCAGTAGTATAGGGAGAATAAGGGGGCAGGACACCGGGGAGCTGTTTTTT. Translating it yields CASSIGRIRGQDTGELFF.

The V and J genes are TRBV27 and TRBJ1-1, with D possibly matching TRBD1 (6 bases). CDR1 and CDR2 (germline): MNHEY, SMNVEV (reference sequence). This CDR3 has 13 amino acids. The V end lost 4 bases, the J end lost 8 bases, and 14 bases lay between the germline ends. CDR3 amino acids: CASSYSGTGEAFF. CDR3 DNA: TGTGCCAGCAGTTATTCGGGAACAGGGGAAGCTTTCTTT.

The chain links TRBV29-1 to TRBJ1-4; D is uncertain. The V end lost 7 bases, the J end lost 5 bases, and 11 bases lay between the germline ends. The CDR3 is 12 amino acids. Germline CDR1 SQVTM, CDR2 ANQGSEA. The CDR3 reads CSATTGNEKLFF. The CDR3 region has the DNA TGCAGCGCGACTACGGGGAATGAAAAACTGTTTTTT.

CDR3: CASSQYESYNEQFF. In nucleotides, the CDR3 is TGTGCCAGCAGCCAATATGAGTCCTACAATGAGCAGTTCTTC. The V gene is TRBV7-9, the J gene TRBJ2-1, with D unclear. This CDR3 is 14 amino acids long. Germline V gene sequence: CDR1 SEHNR, CDR2 FQNEAQ (reference sequence). With 5 bases removed from V and 1 base from J, the gap between germline ends came to 9 bases.

The V gene is TRBV5-4, the J gene TRBJ2-5; TRBD1 is a possible D gene (6 bases). The J call is uncertain, as TRBJ2-7 better fits the DNA end. Germline V gene lookup returns CDR1 SGHNT and CDR2 YYREEE (reference sequence). CDR3 size: 15 residues. The CDR3 nucleotides are TGTGCCAGCAGTCTGAAGGGGGAGAGATCCTACGAGCAGTACTTC. Protein sequence: CASSLKGERSYEQYF.

The chain combines TRBV2 with TRBJ2-5, with 7 positions matching TRBD2. The V and J ends lost 2 bases and 3 bases, in that order; junction bases with no gene match: 15. Germline V CDR1 and CDR2: SNHLY, FYNNEI. The CDR3 covers 18 residues. CDR3: CASSEWGLGGGEKETQYF. CDR3 DNA sequence: TGTGCCAGCAGTGAATGGGGATTGGGGGGAGGGGAAAAAGAGACCCAGTACTTC.

The rearrangement joins TRBV4-1 to TRBJ1-1; 7 bases match TRBD1. Germline CDR1 MGHRA, CDR2 YSYEKL. J was trimmed by 1 base and V by 2 bases; bases with no gene match: 7. The CDR3 is made up of 16 amino acids. CDR3 sequence (DNA): TGCGCCAGCAGCCAACCATTAAGGACAGGGAACACTGAAGCTTTCTTT. Its translation is CASSQPLRTGNTEAFF.